This T cell receptor (beta chain) came from a study of T cell repertoires in ileal Crohn's disease. Turning to the study itself: About half received postoperative treatment, about a dozen with thiopurines and approximately 19 anti-TNF. Study results and caveats: Clonal expansions were more frequent in active smokers than non-smokers at surgery.

Using immunoSEQ multiplex PCR, the repertoire was profiled, and TCRdb retains in-frame clones only, with some absent. The sample lists approximately 27,000 clones, roughly 77% occurring once. Germline V lookup: CDR1 MNHNS, CDR2 SASEGT. V shed 8 bases, J shed 6 bases, and the junction held 5 bases outside the gene matches. The CDR3 covers 14 residues. Comment on this clone: The target antigen is unknown.

Patients were adults with ileal or ileocolonic Crohn's disease needing resection. The rearrangement joins TRBV6-1 to TRBJ2-2; the match to TRBD1 covers 11 bases. The receptor was isolated from an adult with Crohn's disease. The specimen sequenced was ileal tissue. CDR3 loop: CASLGTGGAGELFF. For the CDR3, the DNA is TGTGCCAGCCTCGGGACAGGGGGGGCCGGGGAGCTGTTTTTT.